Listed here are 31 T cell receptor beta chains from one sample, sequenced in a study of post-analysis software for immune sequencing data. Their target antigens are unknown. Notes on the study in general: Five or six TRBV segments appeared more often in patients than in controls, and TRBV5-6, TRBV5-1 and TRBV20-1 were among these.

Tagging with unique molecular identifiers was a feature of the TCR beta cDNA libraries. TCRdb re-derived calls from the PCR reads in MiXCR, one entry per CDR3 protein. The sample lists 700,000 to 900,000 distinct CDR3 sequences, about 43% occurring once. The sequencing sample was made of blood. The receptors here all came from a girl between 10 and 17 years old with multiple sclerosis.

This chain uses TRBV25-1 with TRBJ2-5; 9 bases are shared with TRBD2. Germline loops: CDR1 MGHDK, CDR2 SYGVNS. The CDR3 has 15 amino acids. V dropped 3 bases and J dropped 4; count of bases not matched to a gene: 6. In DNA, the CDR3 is TGTGCCAGCAGTGAGGGAGCGGGAGGTGCAGAGACCCAGTACTTC. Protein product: CASSEGAGGAETQYF.

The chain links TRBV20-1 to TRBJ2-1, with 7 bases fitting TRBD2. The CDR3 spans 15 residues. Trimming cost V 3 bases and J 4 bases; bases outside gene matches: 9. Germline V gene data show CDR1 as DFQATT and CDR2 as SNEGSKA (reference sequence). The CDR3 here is CSASATWGGYNEQFF. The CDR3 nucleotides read TGCAGTGCTAGCGCTACTTGGGGGGGATACAATGAGCAGTTCTTC.

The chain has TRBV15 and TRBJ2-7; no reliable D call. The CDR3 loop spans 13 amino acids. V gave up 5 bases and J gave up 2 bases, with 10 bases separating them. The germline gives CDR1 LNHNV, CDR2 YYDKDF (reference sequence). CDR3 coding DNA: TGTGCCACCAGCTCCCGACAAGCCTACGAGCAGTACTTC. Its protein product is CATSSRQAYEQYF.

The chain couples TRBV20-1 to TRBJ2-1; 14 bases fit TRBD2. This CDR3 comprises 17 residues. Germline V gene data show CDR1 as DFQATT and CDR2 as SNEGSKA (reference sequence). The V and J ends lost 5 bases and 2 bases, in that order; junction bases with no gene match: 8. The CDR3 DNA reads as TGCAGTGCTCTACGGACTAGCGGGAGGAGTGCCTACAATGAGCAGTTCTTC. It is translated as CSALRTSGRSAYNEQFF.

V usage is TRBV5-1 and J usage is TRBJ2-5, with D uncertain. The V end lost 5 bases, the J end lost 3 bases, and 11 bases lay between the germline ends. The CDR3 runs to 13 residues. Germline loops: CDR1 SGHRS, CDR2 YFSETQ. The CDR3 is CASRAYSEETQYF. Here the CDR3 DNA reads TGCGCCAGCAGGGCGTACAGCGAAGAGACCCAGTACTTC. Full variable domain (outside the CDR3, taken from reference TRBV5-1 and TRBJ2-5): KAGVTQTPRYLIKTRGQQVTLSCSPISGHRSVSWYQQTPGQGLQFLFEYFSETQRNKGNFPGRFSGRQFSNSRSEMNVSTLELGDSALYLCASRAYSEETQYFGPGTRLLVL.

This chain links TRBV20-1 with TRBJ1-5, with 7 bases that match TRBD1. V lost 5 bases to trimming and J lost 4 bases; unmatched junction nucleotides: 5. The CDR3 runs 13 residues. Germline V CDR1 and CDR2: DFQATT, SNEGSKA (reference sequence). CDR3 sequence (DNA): TGCAGTGCTGAAGACAGGGATAATCAGCCCCAGCATTTT. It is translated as CSAEDRDNQPQHF.

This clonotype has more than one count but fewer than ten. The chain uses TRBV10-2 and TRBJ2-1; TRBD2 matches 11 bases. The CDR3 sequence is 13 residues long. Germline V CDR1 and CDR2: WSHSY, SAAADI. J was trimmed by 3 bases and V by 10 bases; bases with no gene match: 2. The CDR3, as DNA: TGCGCCACGGGGACTAGCGGCTACAATGAGCAGTTCTTC. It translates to CATGTSGYNEQFF.

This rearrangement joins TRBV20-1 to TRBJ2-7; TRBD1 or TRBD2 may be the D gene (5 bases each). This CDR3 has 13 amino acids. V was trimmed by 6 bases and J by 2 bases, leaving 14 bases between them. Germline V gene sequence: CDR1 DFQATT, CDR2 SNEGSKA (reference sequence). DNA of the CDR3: TGCAGTGCGAACCTCGGGGCCCCCTACGAGCAGTACTTC. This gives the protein CSANLGAPYEQYF.

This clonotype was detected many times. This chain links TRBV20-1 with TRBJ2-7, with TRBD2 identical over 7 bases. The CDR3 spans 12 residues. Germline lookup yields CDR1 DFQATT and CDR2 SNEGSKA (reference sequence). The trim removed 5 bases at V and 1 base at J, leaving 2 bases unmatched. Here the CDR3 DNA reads TGCAGTGCTCCGGGACTATCCTACGAGCAGTACTTC. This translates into CSAPGLSYEQYF.

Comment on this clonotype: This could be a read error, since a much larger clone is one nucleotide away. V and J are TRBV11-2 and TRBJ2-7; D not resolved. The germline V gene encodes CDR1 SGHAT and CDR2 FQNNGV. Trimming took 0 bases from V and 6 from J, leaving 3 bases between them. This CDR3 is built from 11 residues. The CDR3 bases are TGTGCCAGCAGCTTAGAGTTCGAGCAGTACTTC. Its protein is CASSLEFEQYF.

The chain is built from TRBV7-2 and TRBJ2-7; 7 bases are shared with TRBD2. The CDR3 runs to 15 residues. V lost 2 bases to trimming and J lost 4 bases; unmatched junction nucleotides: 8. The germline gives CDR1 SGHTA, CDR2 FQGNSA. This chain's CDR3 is CASSLNGGSGYEQYF. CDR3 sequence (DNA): TGTGCCAGCAGCTTAAATGGCGGGAGCGGATACGAGCAGTACTTC. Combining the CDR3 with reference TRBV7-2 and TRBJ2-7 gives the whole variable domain GAGVSQSPSNKVTEKGKDVELRCDPISGHTALYWYRQSLGQGLEFLIYFQGNSAPDKSGLPSDRFSAERTGGSVSTLTIQRTQQEDSAVYLCASSLNGGSGYEQYFGPGTRLTVT.

The CDR3 loop is CASSLEASGGYEQYF. CDR3 DNA sequence: TGTGCCAGCAGCTTAGAGGCTAGCGGGGGTTACGAGCAGTACTTC. The V gene is TRBV7-8, the J gene TRBJ2-7; 10 bases agree with TRBD2. Germline CDR1 SGHVS, CDR2 FQNEAQ. With 1 base clipped from V and 4 bases from J, the junction kept 4 bases outside the gene matches. The CDR3 length is 15 residues.

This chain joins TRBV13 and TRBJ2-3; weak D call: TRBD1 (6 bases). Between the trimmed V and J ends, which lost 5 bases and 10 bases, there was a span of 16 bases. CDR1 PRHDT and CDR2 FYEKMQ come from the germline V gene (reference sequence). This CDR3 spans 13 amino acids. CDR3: CASSQQGPDPQYF. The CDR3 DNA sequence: TGTGCCAGCAGCCAACAGGGCCCGGACCCGCAGTATTTT.

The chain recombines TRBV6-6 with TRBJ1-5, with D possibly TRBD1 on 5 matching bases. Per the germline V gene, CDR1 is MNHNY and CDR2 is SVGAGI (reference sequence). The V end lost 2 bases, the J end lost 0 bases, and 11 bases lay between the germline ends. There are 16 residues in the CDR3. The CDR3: CASSYRTGNSNQPQHF. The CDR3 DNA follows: TGTGCCAGCAGTTACCGTACAGGTAATAGCAATCAGCCCCAGCATTTT.

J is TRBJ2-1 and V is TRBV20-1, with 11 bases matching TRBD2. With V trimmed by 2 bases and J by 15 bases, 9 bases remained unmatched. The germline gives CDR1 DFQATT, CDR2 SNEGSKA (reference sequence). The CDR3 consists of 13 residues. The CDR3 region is CSARLAGGLRSFF. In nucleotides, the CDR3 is TGCAGTGCTAGACTAGCGGGAGGTCTAAGGTCGTTCTTC.

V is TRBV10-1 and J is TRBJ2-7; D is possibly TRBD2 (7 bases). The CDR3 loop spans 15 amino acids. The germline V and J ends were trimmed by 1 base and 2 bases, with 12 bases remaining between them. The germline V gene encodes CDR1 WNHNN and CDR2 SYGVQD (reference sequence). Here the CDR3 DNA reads TGCGCCAGCAGTGAGTTGGCGGGGGCTCCCTACGAGCAGTACTTC. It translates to CASSELAGAPYEQYF.

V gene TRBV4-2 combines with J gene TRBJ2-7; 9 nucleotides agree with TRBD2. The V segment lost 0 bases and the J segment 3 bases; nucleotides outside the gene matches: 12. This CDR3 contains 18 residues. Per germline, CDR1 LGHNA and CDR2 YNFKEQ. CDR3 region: CASSQDRSVAGDSYEQYF. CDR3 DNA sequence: TGTGCCAGCAGCCAAGATCGGTCGGTAGCGGGAGATAGCTACGAGCAGTACTTC.

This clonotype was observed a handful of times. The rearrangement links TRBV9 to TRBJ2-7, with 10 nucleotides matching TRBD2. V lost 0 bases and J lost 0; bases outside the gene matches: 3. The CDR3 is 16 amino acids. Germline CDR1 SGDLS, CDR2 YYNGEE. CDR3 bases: TGTGCCAGCAGCGTAGGTGCTAGCGGGAGCTCCTACGAGCAGTACTTC. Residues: CASSVGASGSSYEQYF.

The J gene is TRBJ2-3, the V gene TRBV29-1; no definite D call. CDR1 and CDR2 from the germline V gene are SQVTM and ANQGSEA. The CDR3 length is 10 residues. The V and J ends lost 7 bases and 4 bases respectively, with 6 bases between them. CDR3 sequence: CSGRADTQYF. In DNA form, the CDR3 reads TGCAGCGGGAGAGCAGATACGCAGTATTTT.

In DNA, the CDR3 is TGTGCCACCAGCACCAACTTGGCCGAGCAGTTCTTC. Its translation is CATSTNLAEQFF. J is TRBJ2-1 and V is TRBV15; no reliable D call. Trimming shortened V by 4 bases and J by 10 bases, and 11 bases separated the two germline ends. There are 12 residues in the CDR3. From germline, CDR1 is LNHNV and CDR2 YYDKDF (reference sequence).

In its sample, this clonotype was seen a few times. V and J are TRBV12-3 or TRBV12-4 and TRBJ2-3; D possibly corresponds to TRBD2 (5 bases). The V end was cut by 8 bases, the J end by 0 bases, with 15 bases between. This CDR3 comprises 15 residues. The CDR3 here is CASGYTGVSTDTQYF. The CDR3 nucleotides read TGTGCCAGCGGATATACCGGGGTTAGCACAGATACGCAGTATTTT.

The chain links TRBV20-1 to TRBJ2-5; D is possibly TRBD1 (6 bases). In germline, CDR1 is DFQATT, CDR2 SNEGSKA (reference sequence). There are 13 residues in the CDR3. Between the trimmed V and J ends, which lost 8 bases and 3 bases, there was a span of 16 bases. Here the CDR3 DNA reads TGCAGTACAACCCGAGGGGGAGAAGAGACCCAGTACTTC. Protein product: CSTTRGGEETQYF.

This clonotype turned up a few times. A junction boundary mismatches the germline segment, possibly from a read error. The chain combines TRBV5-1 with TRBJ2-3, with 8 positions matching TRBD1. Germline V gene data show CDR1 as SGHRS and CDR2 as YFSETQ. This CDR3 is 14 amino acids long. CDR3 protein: CASSQDRETDTQYF. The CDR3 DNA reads TGTGCCAGCAGCCAGGACAGGGAGACAGATACGCAGTATTTT.

The DNA of the CDR3 is TGTGCCAGCAGCTTAAAGATCGCCGAGGGCAGTGAGCAGTTCTTC. The encoded protein is CASSLKIAEGSEQFF. This chain uses TRBV7-2 with TRBJ2-1, with D possibly matching TRBD2 (5 bases). V dropped 2 bases and J dropped 9 bases, with 17 bases sitting between them. The CDR3 totals 15 residues. The germline V gene encodes CDR1 SGHTA and CDR2 FQGNSA. The variable domain in full, completed from reference TRBV7-2 and TRBJ2-1, reads GAGVSQSPSNKVTEKGKDVELRCDPISGHTALYWYRQSLGQGLEFLIYFQGNSAPDKSGLPSDRFSAERTGGSVSTLTIQRTQQEDSAVYLCASSLKIAEGSEQFFGPGTRLTVL.

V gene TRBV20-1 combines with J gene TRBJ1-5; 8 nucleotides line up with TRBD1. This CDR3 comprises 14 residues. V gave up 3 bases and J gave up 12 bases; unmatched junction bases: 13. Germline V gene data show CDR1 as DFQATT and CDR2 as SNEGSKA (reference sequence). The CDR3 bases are TGCAGTGCTAGTAGTCGGGGACAGGTGGGGCTCCAGCATTTT. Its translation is CSASSRGQVGLQHF.

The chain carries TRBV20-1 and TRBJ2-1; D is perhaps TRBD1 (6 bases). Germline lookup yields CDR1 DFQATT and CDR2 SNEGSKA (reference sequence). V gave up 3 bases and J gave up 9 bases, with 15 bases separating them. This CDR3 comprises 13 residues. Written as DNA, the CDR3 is TGCAGTGCTAGGAGGGCCCAGGGGTTTGAGCAGTTCTTC. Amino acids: CSARRAQGFEQFF.

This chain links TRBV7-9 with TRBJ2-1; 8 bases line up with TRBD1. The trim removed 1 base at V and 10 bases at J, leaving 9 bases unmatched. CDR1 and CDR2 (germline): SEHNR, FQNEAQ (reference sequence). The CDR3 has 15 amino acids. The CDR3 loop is CASSLGQGSSGEQFF. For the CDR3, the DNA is TGTGCCAGCAGCTTAGGACAGGGGAGTTCGGGGGAGCAGTTCTTC.

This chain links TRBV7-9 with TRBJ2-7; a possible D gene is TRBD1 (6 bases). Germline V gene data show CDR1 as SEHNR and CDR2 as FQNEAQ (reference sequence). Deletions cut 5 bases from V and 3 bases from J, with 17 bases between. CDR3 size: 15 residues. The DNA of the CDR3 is TGTGCCAGCAGCCGAGGGACATCTAGTGACTACGAGCAGTACTTC. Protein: CASSRGTSSDYEQYF.

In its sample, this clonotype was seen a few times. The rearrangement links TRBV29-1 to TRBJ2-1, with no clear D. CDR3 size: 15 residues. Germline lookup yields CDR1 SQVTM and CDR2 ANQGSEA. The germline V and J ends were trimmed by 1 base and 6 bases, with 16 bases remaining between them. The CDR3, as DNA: TGCAGCGTTGAAGCGGACCTTAGGAATATCAATGAGCAGTTCTTC. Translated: CSVEADLRNINEQFF.

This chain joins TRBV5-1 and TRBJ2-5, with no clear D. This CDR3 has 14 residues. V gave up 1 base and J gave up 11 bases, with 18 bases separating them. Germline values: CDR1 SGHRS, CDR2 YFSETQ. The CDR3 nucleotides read TGCGCCAGCAGCTTGCGGGCAGTGGTCGATGAGCAGTACTTC. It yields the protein CASSLRAVVDEQYF.

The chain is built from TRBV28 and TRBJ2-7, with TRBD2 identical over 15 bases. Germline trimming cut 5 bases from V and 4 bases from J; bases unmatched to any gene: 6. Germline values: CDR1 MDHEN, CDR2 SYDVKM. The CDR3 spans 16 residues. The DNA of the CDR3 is TGTGCCAGCAGTCCAACTGGGACTAGCGGGAGGTACGAGCAGTACTTC. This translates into CASSPTGTSGRYEQYF.